This T cell receptor (beta chain) stems from a study of blood T cell repertoires in COVID-19. From germline, CDR1 is DFQATT and CDR2 SNEGSKA (reference sequence). The CDR3 consists of 13 residues. V shed 3 bases and J shed 4 bases, with 12 bases lying between them. TCRdb's table, derived via immunoSEQ multiplex PCR, lists solely in-frame clones and lacks some. Of 250,000 or so clones listed, approximately 86% were seen once; the top ten hold about 8.8%. The sequenced sample was peripheral blood. The chain links TRBV20-1 to TRBJ1-2; D is possibly TRBD1 (6 bases). This clonotype originated in a man aged 35 to 55 with active or convalescent COVID-19. Written as DNA, the CDR3 is TGCAGTGCTAGTTCAGGGACACGCTATGGCTACACCTTC. This translates into CSASSGTRYGYTF.